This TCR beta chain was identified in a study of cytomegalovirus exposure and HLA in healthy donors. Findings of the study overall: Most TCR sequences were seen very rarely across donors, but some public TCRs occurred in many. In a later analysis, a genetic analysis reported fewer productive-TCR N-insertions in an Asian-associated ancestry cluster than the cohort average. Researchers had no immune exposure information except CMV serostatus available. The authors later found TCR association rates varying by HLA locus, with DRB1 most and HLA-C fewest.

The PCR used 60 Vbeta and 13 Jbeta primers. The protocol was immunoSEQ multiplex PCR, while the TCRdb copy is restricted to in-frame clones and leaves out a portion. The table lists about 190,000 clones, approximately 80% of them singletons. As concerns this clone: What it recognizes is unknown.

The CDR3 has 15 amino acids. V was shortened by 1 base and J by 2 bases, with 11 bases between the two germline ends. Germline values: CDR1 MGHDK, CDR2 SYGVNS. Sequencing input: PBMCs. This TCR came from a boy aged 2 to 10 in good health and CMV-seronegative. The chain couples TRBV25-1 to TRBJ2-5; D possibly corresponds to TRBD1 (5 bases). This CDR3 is CASSEWGRGQETQYF. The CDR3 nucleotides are TGTGCCAGCAGTGAATGGGGTAGGGGACAAGAGACCCAGTACTTC.